This T cell receptor beta chain was sequenced for a study of Graves' ophthalmopathy and Graves' hyperthyroidism. CDR3 length: 12 amino acids. CDR1 and CDR2 (germline): MDHEN, SYDVKM. Trimming pared 8 bases from V and 7 bases from J, leaving 14 bases between. The authors amplified TCR beta CDR3 regions from RNA transcripts. After a first-round RT-PCR with HTBI primers, a second-round multiplex PCR was run. In TCRdb, the multiplex PCR reads were re-called with MiXCR into one record per CDR3 protein. The data show about 620,000 distinct CDR3 sequences, about 24% seen once. There are many counts of this clonotype.

The TCR originated in a woman aged 18-30 years with stable Graves' hyperthyroidism. Some clones in this sample may be carry-over from other donors' samples. The V call is TRBV28, the J call TRBJ2-5; D remains ambiguous. Sequenced: peripheral blood. The CDR3 bases are TGTGCCAGCCAAACCCCTGTGGCGACCCAGTACTTC. Translating gives CASQTPVATQYF. The entire variable domain, with the rest obtained from reference TRBV28 and TRBJ2-5, is as follows: DVKVTQSSRYLVKRTGEKVFLECVQDMDHENMFWYRQDPGLGLRLIYFSYDVKMKEKGDIPEGYSVSREKKERFSLILESASTNQTSMYLCASQTPVATQYFGPGTRLLVL.